This entry describes one T cell receptor (beta chain). Its antigen is undetermined. Naive CD8 populations comprised CD45RO-negative cells positively selected for CCR7, excluding terminally differentiated effector memory CD45RA+ cells. Trimming shortened V by 2 bases and J by 4 bases, and 18 bases separated the two germline ends. This CDR3 spans 16 amino acids. The V gene's germline CDR1 is SGHTA and CDR2 FQGTGA. TCRdb's copy holds only in-frame clones and misses some; the assay was immunoSEQ multiplex PCR. The table has roughly 1,800,000 clones, about 95% seen once. The source of the sample is a study of shared clonotypes between healthy human individuals. Study outcomes and limitations: Clonotype sharing across four donors was observed for 4.5% to 6.5% of naive CD4 clonotypes.

This chain uses TRBV7-3 with TRBJ2-7; TRBD1 might be the D (5 bases). This clonotype was obtained from a man between 18 and 29 years old in good health. The sample consisted of naive CD8+ T cells sorted from blood. The CDR3 nucleotides read TGTGCCAGCAGCTTAGATGACAGAGTGGCTTTTTACGAGCAGTACTTC. Translated, it gives CASSLDDRVAFYEQYF. Drawing the rest from reference TRBV7-3 and TRBJ2-7, the complete variable domain is GAGVSQTPSNKVTEKGKYVELRCDPISGHTALYWYRQSLGQGPEFLIYFQGTGAADDSGLPNDRFFAVRPEGSVSTLKIQRTERGDSAVYLCASSLDDRVAFYEQYFGPGTRLTVT.